This passage covers 24 T cell receptor beta chains from one sample sequenced in a study of blood T cell repertoires in COVID-19. Generated by immunoSEQ multiplex PCR, the TCRdb table keeps only in-frame clones and is missing some. This table has about 54,000 clones, about four fifths appearing once. The sample comprised peripheral blood. Every receptor here comes from a woman between 55 and 75 years old with acute or convalescent COVID-19.

V gene TRBV4-1 combines with J gene TRBJ2-1, with 8 bases identical to TRBD2. The CDR3 spans 16 residues. V shed 1 base and J 6 bases; nucleotides not matched to a gene: 8. Germline V gene sequence: CDR1 MGHRA, CDR2 YSYEKL. The CDR3 protein is CASSQAASGSLNEQFF. The CDR3, as DNA: TGCGCCAGCAGCCAAGCGGCTAGCGGGTCTCTCAATGAGCAGTTCTTC.

This chain joins TRBV7-3 and TRBJ1-2, with D possibly being TRBD1 (6 bases). Germline V gene data show CDR1 as SGHTA and CDR2 as FQGTGA. The CDR3 length is 15 residues. Trimming cost V 5 bases and J 0 bases, with 13 bases left between them. The DNA of the CDR3 is TGTGCCAGCAGCCCAGGGGCAGGGGCTAACTATGGCTACACCTTC. Translated: CASSPGAGANYGYTF.

This chain connects TRBV28 to TRBJ2-7, with D possibly matching TRBD1 (5 bases). Germline-derived CDR1 and CDR2 are MDHEN and SYDVKM. There are 15 residues in the CDR3. V shed 4 bases and J shed 0 bases, with 13 bases lying between them. CDR3: CASSSPGRASYEQYF. The CDR3 nucleotides read TGTGCCAGCAGTTCCCCCGGCAGGGCCTCCTACGAGCAGTACTTC. The whole variable domain, remainder taken from reference TRBV28 and TRBJ2-7, is DVKVTQSSRYLVKRTGEKVFLECVQDMDHENMFWYRQDPGLGLRLIYFSYDVKMKEKGDIPEGYSVSREKKERFSLILESASTNQTSMYLCASSSPGRASYEQYFGPGTRLTVT.

This chain connects TRBV28 to TRBJ1-1; the D is unclear. CDR1 and CDR2 (germline): MDHEN, SYDVKM. CDR3 length: 14 amino acids. Trimming left V 3 bases short and J 4 bases short, with 12 bases between. CDR3 sequence reads: CASSFPGMGTEAFF. CDR3 nucleotide sequence: TGTGCCAGCAGTTTTCCCGGGATGGGCACTGAAGCTTTCTTT.

The rearrangement joins TRBV24-1 to TRBJ2-1, with D possibly matching TRBD2 (6 bases). The CDR3 length is 17 residues. V was clipped by 3 bases and J by 0 bases, with 14 bases between them. CDR1 and CDR2 (germline): KGHDR, SFDVKD. As DNA, the CDR3 is TGTGCCACCAGTGATGGACTACTAGGAGGCTCCTACAATGAGCAGTTCTTC. Its translation: CATSDGLLGGSYNEQFF.

V usage is TRBV5-4 and J usage is TRBJ2-1; 9 nucleotides line up with TRBD2. The CDR3 extends over 15 amino acids. The germline CDR1 and CDR2 sequences are SGHNT and YYREEE (reference sequence). The V segment lost 4 bases and the J segment 6 bases; nucleotides outside the gene matches: 8. DNA for the CDR3: TGTGCCAGCAGCCCGGGACTAGCATGGGTCAATGAGCAGTTCTTC. Translated: CASSPGLAWVNEQFF.

This rearrangement joins TRBV7-6 to TRBJ1-5; D uncertain. V lost 6 bases, J lost 0 bases, and 9 bases lay in between. Germline-derived CDR1 and CDR2 are SGHVS and FNYEAQ. The CDR3 has 14 residues. The CDR3 loop is CASSQLGSNQPQHF. The DNA for the CDR3 is TGTGCCAGCAGTCAACTCGGTAGCAATCAGCCCCAGCATTTT.

CDR3 DNA sequence: TGTGCCAGCTATAGACTAGCGGGACGCTCTGGGGCCAACGTCCTGACTTTC. Its protein is CASYRLAGRSGANVLTF. The chain joins TRBV11-2 to TRBJ2-6; 11 positions match TRBD2. CDR3 length: 17 residues. Looked up from germline, CDR1 is SGHAT and CDR2 is FQNNGV. The trim removed 8 bases at V and 0 bases at J, leaving 6 bases unmatched. The full variable domain, its missing parts supplied by reference TRBV11-2 and TRBJ2-6, is EAGVAQSPRYKIIEKRQSVAFWCNPISGHATLYWYQQILGQGPKLLIQFQNNGVVDDSQLPKDRFSAERLKGVDSTLKIQPAKLEDSAVYLCASYRLAGRSGANVLTFGAGSRLTVL.

The chain joins TRBV28 to TRBJ2-5, with 10 bases identical to TRBD2. Germline CDR1 and CDR2: MDHEN and SYDVKM. V shed 3 bases, J shed 2 bases, and the junction held 9 bases outside the gene matches. This CDR3 contains 17 residues. Here the CDR3 DNA reads TGTGCCAGCAGTTTCGGAACTAGCGGGGCCCGACAAGAGACCCAGTACTTC. This codes for CASSFGTSGARQETQYF.

The chain is built from TRBV7-3 and TRBJ1-4; possibly TRBD1 for D (6 bases). Germline assignment: CDR1 SGHTA and CDR2 FQGTGA. V dropped 5 bases and J dropped 0 bases, with 22 bases sitting between them. The CDR3 loop spans 19 amino acids. The CDR3 spells CASSRRWWTENATNEKLFF. The CDR3, as DNA: TGTGCCAGCAGCCGTCGGTGGTGGACAGAAAATGCAACTAATGAAAAACTGTTTTTT.

This chain uses TRBV6-6 with TRBJ2-2; TRBD2 aligns across 7 bases. From germline, CDR1 is MNHNY and CDR2 SVGAGI (reference sequence). V lost 6 bases and J lost 4; bases outside the gene matches: 8. This CDR3 region has 15 residues. CDR3 protein: CASRARLASTGELFF. CDR3 coding DNA: TGTGCCAGCAGGGCTCGACTAGCCAGCACCGGGGAGCTGTTTTTT.

V is TRBV30 and J is TRBJ2-2; weak D call: TRBD1 (6 bases). CDR1 and CDR2 from the germline V gene are GTSNPN and SVGIG (reference sequence). This CDR3 comprises 16 residues. Trimming took 4 bases from V and 1 from J, leaving 16 bases between them. In DNA form, the CDR3 reads TGTGCCTGGACCCGAGGGGGACGGCTGAACACCGGGGAGCTGTTTTTT. Protein sequence: CAWTRGGRLNTGELFF.

The rearrangement joins TRBV30 to TRBJ1-1, with D unclear. The CDR3 consists of 13 residues. The V end lost 5 bases, the J end lost 1 base, and 11 bases lay between the germline ends. The germline CDR1 and CDR2 sequences are GTSNPN and SVGIG (reference sequence). In DNA form, the CDR3 reads TGTGCCTGGGAGCCCCCGAAGAACACTGAAGCTTTCTTT. This translates into CAWEPPKNTEAFF.

This sequence joins TRBV10-3 and TRBJ1-2; 10 bases are shared with TRBD1. CDR1 is ENHRY, CDR2 SYGVKD, per germline. V gave up 3 bases and J gave up 8 bases; unmatched junction bases: 6. The CDR3 loop spans 14 amino acids. The CDR3 loop is CAISDDRGRPGYTF. In DNA, the CDR3 is TGTGCCATCAGTGACGACAGGGGGCGCCCCGGCTACACCTTC.

The chain uses TRBV5-4 and TRBJ1-1, with D tentatively TRBD1 (5 bases). Germline assignment: CDR1 SGHNT and CDR2 YYREEE (reference sequence). This CDR3 is 13 amino acids long. V shed 0 bases and J shed 11 bases, with 14 bases lying between them. CDR3 sequence: CASSLAGTGGAFF. The CDR3 bases are TGTGCCAGCAGCTTGGCCGGAACAGGAGGGGCTTTCTTT.

This chain joins TRBV11-1 and TRBJ2-2, with D possibly being TRBD2 (6 bases). The CDR3 sequence is 16 residues long. CDR1 and CDR2 from the germline V gene are SGHAT and FQDESV (reference sequence). V was cut by 0 bases and J by 7 bases, with 15 bases left in between. CDR3 residues: CASSLAGTGGYGELFF. CDR3 in DNA: TGTGCCAGCAGCTTAGCGGGAACCGGGGGTTACGGGGAGCTGTTTTTT.

This clone is medium-sized. The chain employs TRBV5-1 and TRBJ2-1; the D is unclear. The CDR3 is made up of 15 amino acids. The V end was cut by 5 bases, the J end by 6 bases, with 18 bases between. Germline CDR1 is SGHRS and CDR2 is YFSETQ. DNA of the CDR3: TGCGCCAGCAGAGCCGGGTCTTATACCTCCAATGAGCAGTTCTTC. Translation: CASRAGSYTSNEQFF.

This clone was detected only once. The chain is built from TRBV5-4 and TRBJ2-2; D not certain. V lost 2 bases to trimming and J lost 2 bases, with 13 bases between them. Germline CDR1 is SGHNT and CDR2 is YYREEE (reference sequence). The CDR3 is made up of 16 amino acids. CDR3 in DNA: TGTGCCAGCAGCTTTCGTTCCCGAGGTAACACCGGGGAGCTGTTTTTT. Translating it yields CASSFRSRGNTGELFF.

This clone was seen a handful of times. The chain combines TRBV15 with TRBJ2-1; the D is unclear. The length of the CDR3 is 11 residues. Trimming removed 5 bases from V and 6 bases from J, with 5 bases in between. CDR1 LNHNV and CDR2 YYDKDF come from the germline V gene (reference sequence). This chain's CDR3 is CATSPRNEQFF. The CDR3 region has the DNA TGTGCCACCAGCCCTCGCAATGAGCAGTTCTTC.

The chain recombines TRBV9 with TRBJ1-1, with TRBD1 as a possible D gene (5 bases). The CDR3 covers 15 residues. The V end lost 2 bases, the J end lost 1 base, and 12 bases lay between the germline ends. The germline gives CDR1 SGDLS, CDR2 YYNGEE. Written as DNA, the CDR3 is TGTGCCAGCAGCGTTGGTGGGGGGAAGAACACTGAAGCTTTCTTT. It translates to CASSVGGGKNTEAFF.

V usage is TRBV7-2 and J usage is TRBJ1-1, with D possibly TRBD1 on 5 matching bases. Trimming took 5 bases from V and 4 from J, leaving 14 bases between them. This CDR3 is 14 amino acids long. Per the germline V gene, CDR1 is SGHTA and CDR2 is FQGNSA. The CDR3 DNA reads as TGTGCCAGCAGCCGGGGACCGGGGGGCACTGAAGCTTTCTTT. Protein product: CASSRGPGGTEAFF.

V usage is TRBV5-1 and J usage is TRBJ1-2; TRBD1 might be the D (6 bases). The CDR3 is 18 residues long. The germline gives CDR1 SGHRS, CDR2 YFSETQ. V was clipped by 4 bases and J by 2 bases, with 24 bases between them. The CDR3 reads CASSHFSPRSGVNYGYTF. Written as DNA, the CDR3 is TGCGCCAGCAGCCACTTCTCCCCGAGGTCAGGGGTGAACTATGGCTACACCTTC.

This clone occurred once. The chain uses TRBV30 and TRBJ1-2; 9 bases align to TRBD1. CDR1 is GTSNPN and CDR2 is SVGIG in the germline V gene (reference sequence). The junction had 7 bases not matched to a gene; V was cut back by 2 bases and J by 3 bases. The CDR3 is made up of 15 amino acids. The CDR3 reads CAWSYPGQGYYGYTF. CDR3 nucleotides: TGTGCCTGGAGTTACCCGGGACAGGGTTACTATGGCTACACCTTC.

This sequence joins TRBV18 and TRBJ1-1, with D unresolved. The CDR3 has 13 residues. V gave up 3 bases and J gave up 1 base, with 6 bases separating them. Per the germline V gene, CDR1 is KGHSH and CDR2 is LQKENI. CDR3 loop: CASSPVQNTEAFF. The CDR3 DNA sequence: TGTGCCAGCTCACCGGTACAGAACACTGAAGCTTTCTTT.